These 28 T cell receptor beta chains came from one sample sequenced in a study of metastatic and nonmetastatic thyroid tumors. Using MiXCR, TCRdb re-called clones from the PCR reads. The sample yields some 20,000 clones, about 24% seen once. Each patient went into thyroid surgery without having received any treatment. The sequencing sample was made of tumor tissue. The receptors stem from a female donor with papillary thyroid cancer or a benign thyroid nodule (not recorded which). Some clones in this sample may be carry-over from other donors' samples.

As for this clone: Relative to the germline gene, one junction end is altered; a read error may explain this. J is TRBJ2-5 and V is TRBV28, with TRBD1 identical over 10 bases. CDR3 length equals 18 residues. In germline, CDR1 is MDHEN, CDR2 SYDVKM. For the CDR3, the DNA is TGTGCCAGCAGTTCCGCATCCCGGGACAGGGGTTTATTCGAGACACAGTACTTC. It translates to CASSSASRDRGLFETQYF.

This clone has at least ten counts. This chain connects TRBV20-1 to TRBJ2-5; D is uncertain. The CDR3 is made up of 13 amino acids. Germline V gene lookup returns CDR1 DFQATT and CDR2 SNEGSKA (reference sequence). Trimming took off 5 bases at V and 3 bases at J, with 13 bases between the two ends. CDR3 in DNA: TGCAGTGCTTCCCGGACGGCCAAAGAGACCCAGTACTTC. This codes for CSASRTAKETQYF.

There are many counts of this clone. The V and J genes are TRBV6-2 or TRBV6-3 and TRBJ1-1, with a possible D match to TRBD1 (5 bases). This CDR3 region has 13 residues. Trimming took 4 bases from V and 2 from J, leaving 8 bases between them. From germline, CDR1 is MNHEY and CDR2 SVGEGT. The CDR3, as DNA: TGTGCCAGCAGTTGGACAAAAAACACTGAAGCTTTCTTT. It yields the protein CASSWTKNTEAFF.

This clone was seen only a few times. This chain connects TRBV6-2 or TRBV6-3 to TRBJ2-2; D not certain. The germline V and J ends were trimmed by 0 bases and 0 bases, with 8 bases remaining between them. This CDR3 spans 16 amino acids. The germline V gene encodes CDR1 MNHEY and CDR2 SVGEGT. CDR3 residues: CASSYSIRSNTGELFF. DNA of the CDR3: TGTGCCAGCAGTTACTCGATAAGGTCGAACACCGGGGAGCTGTTTTTT.

This clone was found many times. The chain has TRBV20-1 and TRBJ2-7; the match to TRBD1 covers 8 bases. The CDR3 length is 17 residues. J gave up 3 bases and V 6 bases, and 19 bases lay outside the gene matches. The V gene's germline CDR1 is DFQATT and CDR2 SNEGSKA (reference sequence). CDR3 sequence: CSAASGTGSRSLYEQYF. CDR3 coding DNA: TGCAGTGCCGCATCCGGGACAGGATCTAGGAGTCTCTACGAGCAGTACTTC.

This clone was detected only a few times. The final CDR3 position lacks the conserved phenylalanine or tryptophan, pointing to a likely read error. The gene calls are TRBV6-1 and TRBJ2-5, with D perhaps matching TRBD2 (6 bases). Trimming left V 7 bases short and J 5 bases short, with 20 bases between. Looked up from germline, CDR1 is MNHNS and CDR2 is SASEGT. There are 15 residues in the CDR3. CDR3: CASTARFDGGETQYL. The CDR3 bases are TGTGCCAGCACCGCTAGGTTTGATGGGGGGGAGACCCAGTACTTA.

By sample fraction, this clone is medium-sized. The chain has TRBV28 and TRBJ2-2; tentatively, D is TRBD2 (6 bases). The ends were cut back, 5 bases at V and 1 base at J, with 17 bases in the middle. CDR3 size: 17 residues. Germline assignment: CDR1 MDHEN and CDR2 SYDVKM. CDR3 protein: CASSGSGWTKNTGELFF. The CDR3 DNA reads TGTGCCAGCAGTGGATCGGGATGGACTAAGAACACCGGGGAGCTGTTTTTT.

This clone was picked up many times. The chain joins TRBV5-4 to TRBJ2-7; 8 bases line up with TRBD1. Trimming took 3 bases from V and 1 from J; bases not matched to a gene: 6. The CDR3 has 15 amino acids. CDR1 is SGHNT and CDR2 is YYREEE in the germline V gene (reference sequence). CDR3 DNA sequence: TGTGCCAGCAGCTCGGGACAGGCGAATTCCTACGAGCAGTACTTC. It is translated as CASSSGQANSYEQYF. Full variable domain (remainder filled in from reference TRBV5-4 and TRBJ2-7): ETGVTQSPTHLIKTRGQQVTLRCSSQSGHNTVSWYQQALGQGPQFIFQYYREEENGRGNFPPRFSGLQFPNYSSELNVNALELDDSALYLCASSSGQANSYEQYFGPGTRLTVT.

This clone was picked up many times. The chain has TRBV19 and TRBJ2-1; 10 positions match TRBD1. The ends lost 4 bases at V and 1 base at J; junction bases unmatched: 1. The CDR3 has 15 amino acids. Germline CDR1 LNHDA, CDR2 SQIVND (reference sequence). CDR3 in amino acids: CASSRQGASYNEQFF. CDR3 bases: TGTGCCAGTAGTAGACAGGGGGCGTCCTACAATGAGCAGTTCTTC. Looking up the rest from reference TRBV19 and TRBJ2-1 gives the full variable domain: DGGITQSPKYLFRKEGQNVTLSCEQNLNHDAMYWYRQDPGQGLRLIYYSQIVNDFQKGDIAEGYSVSREKKESFPLTVTSAQKNPTAFYLCASSRQGASYNEQFFGPGTRLTVL.

This clone showed up many times. The V gene is TRBV10-2, the J gene TRBJ1-5, with D uncertain. This CDR3 is 13 amino acids long. CDR1 and CDR2 (germline): WSHSY, SAAADI. V was trimmed by 5 bases and J by 5 bases, leaving 10 bases between them. The CDR3 region has the DNA TGCGCCAGCAGTAGGAATGTTGATCAGCCCCAGCATTTT. Its translation is CASSRNVDQPQHF.

This clone was seen more than once but under ten times. J is TRBJ2-2 and V is TRBV9, with D uncertain. From germline, CDR1 is SGDLS and CDR2 YYNGEE. This CDR3 has 12 amino acids. Trimming shortened V by 0 bases and J by 6 bases, and 3 bases separated the two germline ends. The CDR3 spells CASSVAAGELFF. CDR3 coding DNA: TGTGCCAGCAGCGTAGCCGCCGGGGAGCTGTTTTTT.

The rearrangement links TRBV7-2 to TRBJ1-2; D unclear. The CDR3 length is 12 residues. V gave up 1 base and J gave up 10 bases, with 10 bases separating them. Germline CDR1 is SGHTA and CDR2 is FQGNSA. CDR3: CASSLDGYFYTF. The CDR3 DNA sequence: TGTGCCAGCAGCTTAGATGGCTACTTCTACACCTTC.

The table lists this clone with a few counts. The V gene is TRBV27, the J gene TRBJ2-7; 7 bases align to TRBD1. The V and J ends lost 6 bases and 7 bases, in that order; junction bases with no gene match: 9. CDR1 MNHEY and CDR2 SMNVEV come from the germline V gene (reference sequence). This CDR3 is built from 13 residues. CDR3 nucleotides: TGTGCCAGCAGCCGGGACAGACACTCTGAGCAGTACTTC. Residues: CASSRDRHSEQYF.

This clone came up many times. A read error is likely, as this CDR3 ends without the conserved phenylalanine or tryptophan. It is unclear where the CDR3 begins or ends on the DNA, so no DNA is shown, and the CDR3 is as TCRdb lists it. This chain links TRBV2 with TRBJ2-7; the DNA was not used to check the table's D call, TRBD2. The CDR3 numbers 9 amino acids, ends counted. Germline CDR1 is SNHLY and CDR2 is FYNNEI. The CDR3 spells CASSDALAG.

Many counts were recorded for this clone. The chain recombines TRBV19 with TRBJ1-5, with TRBD1 matching 10 bases. The CDR3 extends over 16 amino acids. The trim removed 1 base at V and 6 bases at J, leaving 6 bases unmatched. Germline V lookup: CDR1 LNHDA, CDR2 SQIVND (reference sequence). The CDR3 DNA sequence: TGTGCCAGTAGTATAGGCCGGGACAGGGGCGTTCAGCCCCAGCATTTT. Amino acid sequence: CASSIGRDRGVQPQHF.

At least ten counts were recorded for this clone. The chain has TRBV4-1 and TRBJ2-3; D remains ambiguous. The germline V and J ends were trimmed by 1 base and 4 bases, with 12 bases remaining between them. This CDR3 comprises 15 residues. Germline V CDR1 and CDR2: MGHRA, YSYEKL. DNA for the CDR3: TGCGCCAGCAGCCAAGCCCCGCGAGGTGCAGATACGCAGTATTTT. It yields the protein CASSQAPRGADTQYF.

At least ten counts were recorded for this clone. The rearrangement uses TRBV4-2 and TRBJ1-2; tentatively, D is TRBD1 (5 bases). The V end was cut by 0 bases, the J end by 8 bases, with 19 bases between. Germline CDR1 is LGHNA and CDR2 is YNFKEQ. This CDR3 comprises 16 residues. The CDR3 DNA sequence: TGTGCCAGCAGCCAAGATCGAACAGGCGAGGTTCGAGGCTACACCTTC. The encoded protein is CASSQDRTGEVRGYTF.

The chain has TRBV24-1 and TRBJ2-5, with TRBD1 matching over 10 bases. V trimming: 3 bases; J trimming: 5 bases; junction bases outside the gene matches: 5. CDR1 and CDR2 from the germline V gene are KGHDR and SFDVKD. CDR3 size: 15 residues. The CDR3 DNA reads as TGTGCCACCAGTGATCGGACAGGGGGTTGGGAGACCCAGTACTTC. Translated, it gives CATSDRTGGWETQYF.

This clone was recorded many times. The chain uses TRBV3-1 and TRBJ1-1; D is perhaps TRBD1 (6 bases). The germline V gene has CDR1 LGHDT and CDR2 YNNKEL (reference sequence). Trimming stripped 3 bases from V and 3 bases from J, with 14 bases between. There are 15 residues in the CDR3. The CDR3 region is CASSQGAGSHTEAFF. The CDR3 DNA reads as TGTGCCAGCAGCCAGGGGGCGGGGTCGCACACTGAAGCTTTCTTT.

This clone was seen at least ten times. This could be a read error, since a much larger clone is one nucleotide away. The chain combines TRBV4-1 with TRBJ2-1; weak D call: TRBD2 (5 bases). The CDR3 is 13 residues long. CDR1 and CDR2 (germline): MGHRA, YSYEKL. The CDR3: CVSSQDYLNEQFF. As DNA, the CDR3 is TGCGTCAGCAGCCAAGACTACCTCAATGAGCAGTTCTTC.

Worth noting for this clone: A junction end diverges from the germline sequence, so it may reflect a read error. The V and J genes are TRBV5-1 and TRBJ2-5; D is unresolved. The CDR3 totals 13 residues. The germline CDR1 and CDR2 sequences are SGHRS and YFSETQ. For the CDR3, the DNA is TGCGCCAGCATCTTGTCAGCGTACGAGACCCAGTACTTC. Protein product: CASILSAYETQYF.

This clone is classed as medium-sized. The rearrangement uses TRBV7-2 and TRBJ2-7; no clear D gene. Looked up from germline, CDR1 is SGHTA and CDR2 is FQGNSA. This CDR3 is built from 14 residues. V was pared by 5 bases and J by 0 bases, with 11 bases between. The CDR3 spells CASSGGVSSYEQYF. CDR3 in DNA: TGTGCCAGCAGCGGCGGTGTTAGCTCCTACGAGCAGTACTTC.

This clone came up many times. The rearrangement uses TRBV11-2 and TRBJ2-1; 10 bases line up with TRBD2. The CDR3 extends over 16 amino acids. Trimming took 5 bases from V and 7 from J; bases not matched to a gene: 11. Germline V CDR1 and CDR2: SGHAT, FQNNGV. CDR3: CASSRILAGMANEQFF. The CDR3, as DNA: TGTGCCAGCAGCCGAATACTAGCGGGAATGGCAAATGAGCAGTTCTTC.

This clone was picked up a small number of times. Germline and junction disagree at one end, which may indicate a read error. This chain uses TRBV10-3 with TRBJ2-7, with 7 bases fitting TRBD1. Per germline, CDR1 ENHRY and CDR2 SYGVKD. CDR3 length: 12 residues. The DNA of the CDR3 is TGTGCCATCAGTGAAACAGGACAGGAGCATTACTTC. Its translation is CAISETGQEHYF.

This clone was observed many times. The J gene is TRBJ2-3, the V gene TRBV20-1; tentative D call: TRBD2 (7 bases). The germline CDR1 and CDR2 sequences are DFQATT and SNEGSKA (reference sequence). Trimming removed 3 bases at V and 1 base at J, with 17 bases between. This CDR3 contains 16 residues. The CDR3 DNA sequence: TGCAGTGCTAGGTCTAGTAGAGGGGGGGGCACAGATACGCAGTATTTT. This sequence encodes CSARSSRGGGTDTQYF.

Of note for this clone: At one boundary the junction diverges from the germline segment, which might be a read error. The DNA of the CDR3 is TGCAGTGGCACCCTGTCCTTTCCCCACCAAGATACCCAGTACTTC. It translates to CSGTLSFPHQDTQYF. The chain uses TRBV20-1 and TRBJ2-5; D not certain. Germline assignment: CDR1 DFQATT and CDR2 SNEGSKA (reference sequence). The CDR3 is 15 residues long.

This clone was seen only a few times. The chain employs TRBV19 and TRBJ2-4; 8 bases agree with TRBD2. The CDR3 runs to 14 residues. Germline V gene data show CDR1 as LNHDA and CDR2 as SQIVND (reference sequence). Germline trimming cut 7 bases from V and 6 bases from J; bases unmatched to any gene: 8. The CDR3 here is CASTHTGGGNIQYF. The CDR3, as DNA: TGTGCCAGTACACACACCGGGGGGGGAAACATTCAGTACTTC.

In this sample, this clone turned up a few times. This CDR3 reads CASSLERNEQFF. As DNA, the CDR3 is TGTGCCAGCAGTTTAGAGCGGAATGAGCAGTTCTTC. The chain combines TRBV27 with TRBJ2-1, with TRBD2 as a possible D gene (5 bases). The CDR3 runs to 12 residues. V was cut by 2 bases and J by 7 bases, with 6 bases left in between. Germline-derived CDR1 and CDR2 are MNHEY and SMNVEV (reference sequence).